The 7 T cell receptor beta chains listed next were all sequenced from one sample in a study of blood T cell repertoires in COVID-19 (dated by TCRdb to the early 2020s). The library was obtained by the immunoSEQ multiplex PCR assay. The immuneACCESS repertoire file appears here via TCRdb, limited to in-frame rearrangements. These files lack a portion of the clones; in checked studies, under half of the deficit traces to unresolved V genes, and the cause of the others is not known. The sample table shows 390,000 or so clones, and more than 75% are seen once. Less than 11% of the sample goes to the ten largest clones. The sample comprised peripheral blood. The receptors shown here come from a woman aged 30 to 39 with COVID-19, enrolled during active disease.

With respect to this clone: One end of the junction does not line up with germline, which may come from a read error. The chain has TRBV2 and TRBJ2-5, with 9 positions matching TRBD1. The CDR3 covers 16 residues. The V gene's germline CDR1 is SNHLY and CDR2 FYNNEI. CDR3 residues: CASSLQSGTGLETRYF. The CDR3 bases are TGTGCCAGCAGCCTTCAATCCGGGACAGGGCTAGAGACCCGGTACTTC.

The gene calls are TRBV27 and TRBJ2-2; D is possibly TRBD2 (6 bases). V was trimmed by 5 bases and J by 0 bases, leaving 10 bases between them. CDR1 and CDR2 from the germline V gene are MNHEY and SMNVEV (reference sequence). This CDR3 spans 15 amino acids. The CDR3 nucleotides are TGTGCCAGCAGTACGGGACTTGCGAACACCGGGGAGCTGTTTTTT. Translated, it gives CASSTGLANTGELFF.

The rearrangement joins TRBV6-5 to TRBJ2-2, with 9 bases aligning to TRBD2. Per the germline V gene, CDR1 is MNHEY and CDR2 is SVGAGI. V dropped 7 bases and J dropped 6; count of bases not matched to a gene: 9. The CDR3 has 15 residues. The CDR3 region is CASTGRGGQAGELFF. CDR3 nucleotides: TGTGCCAGCACGGGGCGGGGGGGGCAGGCCGGGGAGCTGTTTTTT.

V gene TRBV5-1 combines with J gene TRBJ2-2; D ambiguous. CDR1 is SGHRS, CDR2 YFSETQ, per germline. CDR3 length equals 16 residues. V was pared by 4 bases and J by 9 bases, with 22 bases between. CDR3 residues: CASSLTALEIARELFF. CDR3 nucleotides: TGCGCCAGCAGCCTTACGGCCCTGGAGATCGCTCGGGAGCTGTTTTTT. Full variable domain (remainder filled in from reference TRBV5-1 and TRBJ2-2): KAGVTQTPRYLIKTRGQQVTLSCSPISGHRSVSWYQQTPGQGLQFLFEYFSETQRNKGNFPGRFSGRQFSNSRSEMNVSTLELGDSALYLCASSLTALEIARELFFGEGSRLTVL.

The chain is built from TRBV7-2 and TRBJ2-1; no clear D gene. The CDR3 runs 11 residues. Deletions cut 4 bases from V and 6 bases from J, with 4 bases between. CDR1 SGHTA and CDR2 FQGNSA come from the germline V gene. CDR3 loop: CASSSGNEQFF. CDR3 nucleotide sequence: TGTGCCAGCAGCTCCGGCAATGAGCAGTTCTTC. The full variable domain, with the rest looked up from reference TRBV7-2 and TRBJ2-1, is GAGVSQSPSNKVTEKGKDVELRCDPISGHTALYWYRQSLGQGLEFLIYFQGNSAPDKSGLPSDRFSAERTGGSVSTLTIQRTQQEDSAVYLCASSSGNEQFFGPGTRLTVL.

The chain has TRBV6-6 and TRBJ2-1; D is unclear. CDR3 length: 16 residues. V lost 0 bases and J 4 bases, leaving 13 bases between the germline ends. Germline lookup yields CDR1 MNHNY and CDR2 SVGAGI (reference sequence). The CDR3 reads CASSYSIRAEYNEQFF. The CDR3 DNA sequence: TGTGCCAGCAGTTACTCGATTCGCGCGGAATACAATGAGCAGTTCTTC.

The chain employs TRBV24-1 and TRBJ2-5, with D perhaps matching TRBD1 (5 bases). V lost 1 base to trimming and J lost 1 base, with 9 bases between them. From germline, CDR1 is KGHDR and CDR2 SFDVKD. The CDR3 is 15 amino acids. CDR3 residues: CATSDFAGPQETQYF. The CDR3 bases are TGTGCCACCAGTGATTTTGCAGGGCCCCAAGAGACCCAGTACTTC.